This T cell receptor (beta chain) was found in a study of graft-versus-host responses after intestinal transplantation. As for the study in general: Multivisceral, liver-intestinal, or isolated intestinal grafts went to recipients.

The germline V gene has CDR1 SGHRS and CDR2 YFSETQ. V was clipped by 4 bases and J by 3 bases; unmatched bases: 13. The CDR3 is made up of 17 amino acids. Profiling relied on immunoSEQ multiplex PCR, and the TCRdb table lists in-frame clones only, not all of them. This table has approximately 9,700 clones, roughly 96% appearing once. Study-level points and caveats: Researchers found GvH clones in recipient marrow, and some showed up first in ileum or blood. There was an association between peak levels of circulating GvH clones and early post-transplant HvG declines.

Each post-transplant marrow sample came from the posterior iliac crest or another site. Notes on this clone: Its target is not known.

Source: bone marrow, taken about 520 days after intestinal transplantation. The sequence was obtained from a human patient who received an intestinal transplant, so some T cells may come from the graft donor. This rearrangement joins TRBV5-1 to TRBJ2-1, with 7 bases fitting TRBD1. For the CDR3, the DNA is TGCGCCAGCAGCATGGGTCTCCGACAGGGTAGCTACAATGAGCAGTTCTTC. This codes for CASSMGLRQGSYNEQFF.